This TCR beta chain stems from a study of long-term antiretroviral therapy in people with HIV. CDR1 is MGHRA and CDR2 is YSYEKL in the germline V gene. Trimming stripped 0 bases from V and 6 bases from J, with 15 bases between. The CDR3 has 16 residues. Study-wide results and caveats: HIV repertoires showed narrower CDR3 length ranges than controls.

Assay version v3.0 of immunoSEQ was used, and it was run at survey level. Each sample aimed for about 35,000-55,000 sequenced T-cell genomes. TCRdb's table, derived via immunoSEQ multiplex PCR, lists solely in-frame clones and lacks some. The sample includes under 20,000 clones, 65% to 85% of them seen just once. In regard to this clone: Its antigen is undetermined.

Sequencing used unsorted PBMCs, obtained 0.1 years before starting antiretroviral therapy. The sequence was collected from a man aged 18 to 35 with HIV. The rearrangement uses TRBV4-1 and TRBJ1-5, with D tentatively TRBD1 (6 bases). CDR3 nucleotide sequence: TGCGCCAGCAGCCAAGATGTGTCACAGGGCTCTCAGCCCCAGCATTTT. Residues: CASSQDVSQGSQPQHF.